These 20 T cell receptor beta chains originate from one sample sequenced in a study of T-cell reconstitution after alpha-beta-depleted transplantation in children. The library targeted TCRbeta and was prepared with unique molecular identifiers. TCRdb re-called the PCR reads through MiXCR, storing one row per CDR3 protein. The table has about 70,000 distinct CDR3 sequences, about 11% seen once; the top ten hold approximately 13%. Sequencing used PBMCs, obtained before TCRalphabeta/CD19-depleted stem cell transplant. Receptors originate from a boy younger than 18 with acute myeloid leukemia, due to receive a stem cell transplant.

In its sample, this clonotype was seen many times. The chain combines TRBV7-3 with TRBJ2-5; 9 positions match TRBD2. The CDR3 is 15 residues long. Germline CDR1 and CDR2: SGHTA and FQGTGA. The ends lost 5 bases at V and 5 bases at J; junction bases unmatched: 9. The CDR3 region is CASSPTGTSKETQYF. CDR3 DNA sequence: TGTGCCAGCAGCCCCACTGGGACTAGCAAGGAGACCCAGTACTTC.

This clonotype has a handful of counts. V gene TRBV28 combines with J gene TRBJ2-4; no firm D call. Germline assignment: CDR1 MDHEN and CDR2 SYDVKM. V lost 3 bases to trimming and J lost 2 bases, with 11 bases between them. CDR3 length: 15 amino acids. CDR3 amino acids: CASSFSQVPKNIQYF. The CDR3 DNA follows: TGTGCCAGCAGTTTCTCCCAGGTGCCCAAAAACATTCAGTACTTC.

This clonotype has more than one count but fewer than ten. CDR3 nucleotide sequence: TGTGCCACCAGTGAAGACGGGATCAATGAGCAGTTCTTC. Translated: CATSEDGINEQFF. The rearrangement uses TRBV24-1 and TRBJ2-1, with D tentatively TRBD2 (5 bases). From germline, CDR1 is KGHDR and CDR2 SFDVKD. Trimming removed 4 bases from V and 6 bases from J, with 9 bases in between. This CDR3 spans 13 amino acids.

This clonotype was found many times. V is TRBV6-2 or TRBV6-3 and J is TRBJ1-1, with 10 bases fitting TRBD1. Germline trimming cut 6 bases from V and 6 bases from J; bases unmatched to any gene: 4. Germline lookup yields CDR1 MNHEY and CDR2 SVGEGT. The CDR3 extends over 13 amino acids. CDR3 DNA sequence: TGTGCCAGCAGCGGACAGGGGGGTGCTGAAGCTTTCTTT. This sequence encodes CASSGQGGAEAFF.

Many counts were recorded for this clonotype. The chain joins TRBV27 to TRBJ2-7, with TRBD2 as a possible D gene (6 bases). The CDR3 has 12 amino acids. Trimming cost V 5 bases and J 2 bases, with 7 bases left between them. CDR1 MNHEY and CDR2 SMNVEV come from the germline V gene (reference sequence). CDR3 in amino acids: CASSAGTYEQYF. CDR3 nucleotide sequence: TGTGCCAGCAGTGCGGGGACCTACGAGCAGTACTTC.

In its sample, this clonotype was seen many times. The chain carries TRBV6-5 and TRBJ2-5; D is undetermined. The CDR3 sequence is 17 residues long. The V end was cut by 0 bases, the J end by 1 base, with 15 bases between. CDR1 and CDR2 from the germline V gene are MNHEY and SVGAGI. The CDR3 DNA sequence: TGTGCCAGCAGTTACTCGAATTCCAGAACCATCCAAGAGACCCAGTACTTC. Translated, it gives CASSYSNSRTIQETQYF.

This clonotype was seen at least ten times. The chain has TRBV5-1 and TRBJ2-1; D call uncertain. The CDR3 spans 12 residues. Trimming stripped 2 bases from V and 5 bases from J, with 5 bases between. From germline, CDR1 is SGHRS and CDR2 YFSETQ. CDR3 sequence reads: CASSLTNNEQFF. The CDR3 region has the DNA TGCGCCAGCAGCTTAACCAACAATGAGCAGTTCTTC.

This clonotype was seen repeatedly, ten times or more. The rearrangement joins TRBV28 to TRBJ1-2; D possibly corresponds to TRBD1 (5 bases). CDR3 size: 14 residues. Deletions cut 3 bases from V and 5 bases from J, with 13 bases between. In germline, CDR1 is MDHEN, CDR2 SYDVKM. DNA for the CDR3: TGTGCCAGCAGTTTGCGGGGAGCAGGGTATGGCTACACCTTC. Its translation is CASSLRGAGYGYTF.

This clonotype came up many times. This chain connects TRBV5-1 to TRBJ1-2; D ambiguous. Deletions cut 4 bases from V and 1 base from J, with 11 bases between. The CDR3 totals 14 residues. Germline V lookup: CDR1 SGHRS, CDR2 YFSETQ. The chain's CDR3 is CASSLGGDNYGYTF. In nucleotides, the CDR3 is TGCGCCAGCAGCCTAGGTGGGGATAACTATGGCTACACCTTC. The variable domain in full, with the rest retrieved from reference TRBV5-1 and TRBJ1-2, is KAGVTQTPRYLIKTRGQQVTLSCSPISGHRSVSWYQQTPGQGLQFLFEYFSETQRNKGNFPGRFSGRQFSNSRSEMNVSTLELGDSALYLCASSLGGDNYGYTFGSGTRLTVV.

Many counts were recorded for this clonotype. The CDR3 reads CASTLGGRSGAFF. DNA of the CDR3: TGTGCCAGCACCCTGGGGGGTCGGTCGGGGGCTTTCTTT. The chain combines TRBV2 with TRBJ1-1, with a weak D call TRBD1 (5 bases). The CDR3 totals 13 residues. Germline assignment: CDR1 SNHLY and CDR2 FYNNEI. V lost 7 bases and J lost 11, with 20 bases in between.

This clonotype was picked up many times. CDR3 sequence (DNA): TGTGCCAGCAGCTTCCTAACTAGCGGGGGGGACAATGAGCAGTTCTTC. Its translation: CASSFLTSGGDNEQFF. This chain joins TRBV11-2 and TRBJ2-1; 13 bases align to TRBD2. With 3 bases clipped from V and 5 bases from J, the junction kept 4 bases outside the gene matches. From germline, CDR1 is SGHAT and CDR2 FQNNGV. This CDR3 region has 16 residues. Looking up the rest from reference TRBV11-2 and TRBJ2-1 gives the full variable domain: EAGVAQSPRYKIIEKRQSVAFWCNPISGHATLYWYQQILGQGPKLLIQFQNNGVVDDSQLPKDRFSAERLKGVDSTLKIQPAKLEDSAVYLCASSFLTSGGDNEQFFGPGTRLTVL.

This clonotype was seen many times. The chain is built from TRBV29-1 and TRBJ1-2; D call uncertain. The CDR3 extends over 11 amino acids. V gave up 4 bases and J gave up 8 bases, with 11 bases separating them. CDR1 SQVTM and CDR2 ANQGSEA come from the germline V gene. The CDR3 reads CSVGSPQGYTF. The CDR3 region has the DNA TGCAGCGTTGGGTCACCTCAGGGCTACACCTTC.

This clonotype was counted at least ten times. The J gene is TRBJ1-1, the V gene TRBV12-3 or TRBV12-4; D remains unclear. V was cut by 3 bases and J by 4 bases, with 15 bases left in between. The CDR3 has 15 amino acids. CDR3 region: CASSLDVAALTEAFF. The CDR3 DNA follows: TGTGCCAGCAGTTTGGACGTGGCGGCCCTCACTGAAGCTTTCTTT.

This clonotype was seen repeatedly, ten times or more. The chain has TRBV15 and TRBJ2-2; no firm D call. The ends were cut back, 2 bases at V and 1 base at J, with 5 bases in the middle. From germline, CDR1 is LNHNV and CDR2 YYDKDF (reference sequence). The CDR3 consists of 14 residues. The CDR3: CATSRIRNTGELFF. Here the CDR3 DNA reads TGTGCCACCAGCAGAATACGGAACACCGGGGAGCTGTTTTTT.

Many counts were recorded for this clonotype. This chain links TRBV5-1 with TRBJ1-1, with unresolved D. CDR3 length equals 14 residues. Deletions cut 1 base from V and 6 bases from J, with 13 bases between. In germline, CDR1 is SGHRS, CDR2 YFSETQ. The CDR3 is CASSLSFTSPEAFF. CDR3 bases: TGCGCCAGCAGCTTGTCGTTTACCTCTCCTGAAGCTTTCTTT.

At least ten counts were recorded for this clonotype. The chain carries TRBV7-6 and TRBJ1-1, with TRBD1 matching over 7 bases. The CDR3 has 14 residues. Losses at the gene ends were 5 bases for V and 1 base for J; bases not matched to a gene: 4. Germline CDR1 is SGHVS and CDR2 is FNYEAQ. The DNA of the CDR3 is TGTGCCAGCAGCACCCAGGGGGGGAACACTGAAGCTTTCTTT. Amino acid sequence: CASSTQGGNTEAFF.

This clonotype appeared many times. The chain recombines TRBV5-5 with TRBJ2-5; 10 nucleotides line up with TRBD2. With 2 bases clipped from V and 2 bases from J, the junction kept 6 bases outside the gene matches. The germline V gene encodes CDR1 SGHKS and CDR2 YYEKEE (reference sequence). This CDR3 region has 16 residues. The CDR3 loop reads CASSFGVAGGQETQYF. For the CDR3, the DNA is TGTGCCAGCAGCTTCGGGGTAGCGGGGGGACAAGAGACCCAGTACTTC.

This clonotype was counted at least ten times. The chain combines TRBV6-2 or TRBV6-3 with TRBJ2-1; D gene uncertain. Germline CDR1 and CDR2: MNHEY and SVGEGT. V was clipped by 5 bases and J by 3 bases, with 14 bases between them. The CDR3 has 15 amino acids. DNA for the CDR3: TGTGCCAGCAGTCAGAGGCAGGAGTACTACAATGAGCAGTTCTTC. Translation: CASSQRQEYYNEQFF.

For this clonotype: A single base separates this from a much larger clone, so it may be a read error. The chain carries TRBV11-3 and TRBJ2-3, with D perhaps TRBD1 or TRBD2 (5 bases each). V lost 4 bases to trimming and J lost 1 base, with 12 bases between them. CDR3 length equals 15 residues. The V gene's germline CDR1 is SGHNT and CDR2 YENEEA. The CDR3 DNA reads as TGTGCCAGCAGCTCAGGGAGCGGACGCACAGATACGCAGTATTTT. Protein sequence: CASSSGSGRTDTQYF.

This clonotype is labeled as medium-sized. The V gene is TRBV12-3 or TRBV12-4, the J gene TRBJ2-2; no reliable D call. The CDR3 is 11 residues long. V was trimmed by 4 bases and J by 7 bases, leaving 4 bases between them. For the CDR3, the DNA is TGTGCCAGCAGTTATGGCGGGGAGCTGTTTTTT. It is translated as CASSYGGELFF.